These 7 T cell receptor beta chains were sequenced from one sample in a study of T cell repertoires in cytomegalovirus infection. A single record per CDR3 protein comes from TCRdb applying MiXCR to the reads. The table lists some 180,000 distinct CDR3 sequences, roughly 17% of them singletons. The sequenced material came from CD8+ T cells from PBMCs. The receptors were sampled from a human donor in good health (CMV status not recorded). Some clones in this sample may be carry-over from other donors' samples.

This clonotype occurred a few times. V and J are TRBV6-6 and TRBJ1-2; 7 bases are shared with TRBD1. Germline CDR1 and CDR2: MNHNY and SVGAGI (reference sequence). The junction had 16 bases not matched to a gene; V was cut back by 7 bases and J by 8 bases. The CDR3 loop spans 15 amino acids. In DNA, the CDR3 is TGTGCCAGCACCGTCACAGGGGATATTCTAGGAGGCTACACCTTC. It is translated as CASTVTGDILGGYTF.

This chain joins TRBV6-6 and TRBJ2-5; 8 bases align to TRBD1. Trimming at V came to 3 bases and at J to 5 bases, leaving 5 bases not matched to a gene. The length of the CDR3 is 14 residues. The germline CDR1 and CDR2 sequences are MNHNY and SVGAGI (reference sequence). CDR3 sequence (DNA): TGTGCCAGCAGTTATGCAGGGGGCAGGGAGACCCAGTACTTC. This sequence encodes CASSYAGGRETQYF.

The chain recombines TRBV10-3 with TRBJ2-3; D is uncertain. The V gene's germline CDR1 is ENHRY and CDR2 SYGVKD. This CDR3 spans 15 amino acids. V lost 7 bases to trimming and J lost 1 base, with 15 bases between them. The CDR3 DNA follows: TGTGCCATCAATTACGGCGTTGGGGGCACAGATACGCAGTATTTT. Its translation: CAINYGVGGTDTQYF.

This clonotype has a handful of counts. The V and J genes are TRBV7-9 and TRBJ2-3, with D perhaps matching TRBD2 (5 bases). CDR3 length: 15 amino acids. Germline loops: CDR1 SEHNR, CDR2 FQNEAQ (reference sequence). Trimming pared 8 bases from V and 2 bases from J, leaving 17 bases between. CDR3 nucleotide sequence: TGTGCCAGCCAAACCAGCGGCGAGGTCACAGATACGCAGTATTTT. Translation: CASQTSGEVTDTQYF.

The CDR3 sequence: CASSEGRGAFF. DNA of the CDR3: TGTGCCAGCAGTGAAGGGAGGGGCGCTTTCTTT. V gene TRBV6-1 combines with J gene TRBJ1-1; the D gene is possibly TRBD1 (5 bases). The CDR3 extends over 11 amino acids. V was pared by 1 base and J by 11 bases, with 8 bases between. Germline loops: CDR1 MNHNS, CDR2 SASEGT.

The chain recombines TRBV7-2 with TRBJ1-5; D is possibly TRBD1 (6 bases). The V end lost 3 bases, the J end lost 1 base, and 16 bases lay between the germline ends. The CDR3 contains 17 residues. From germline, CDR1 is SGHTA and CDR2 FQGNSA. The CDR3 region has the DNA TGTGCCAGCAGCTTCCTAGCGGGACATTTAAGCAATCAGCCCCAGCATTTT. Amino acid sequence: CASSFLAGHLSNQPQHF.

In its sample, this clonotype was seen a few times. The chain employs TRBV7-8 and TRBJ1-2; D possibly corresponds to TRBD1 (6 bases). From germline, CDR1 is SGHVS and CDR2 FQNEAQ. The CDR3 runs to 13 residues. V lost 8 bases to trimming and J lost 4 bases, with 14 bases between them. In DNA form, the CDR3 reads TGTGCCAGCTTCGGGGGGGGCAGCTATGGCTACACCTTC. This codes for CASFGGGSYGYTF.